The sequence of this T cell receptor beta chain was determined in a study of blood T cell repertoires in COVID-19. This CDR3 is built from 15 residues. Germline V CDR1 and CDR2: MDHEN, SYDVKM. The V and J ends lost 8 bases and 4 bases, in that order; junction bases with no gene match: 10. Generated by immunoSEQ multiplex PCR, the TCRdb table keeps only in-frame clones and is missing some. The data contain around 190,000 clones, 70% to 85% of them seen just once; the ten biggest clones take up about 3.5%. Categorization into cohorts depended on clinical history that participants reported. The rearrangement joins TRBV28 to TRBJ2-3; 9 positions agree with TRBD2. This TCR was recovered from a woman aged 25 to 39 who had recovered from COVID-19. The sample was PBMCs or T cells enriched from blood (not recorded which). CDR3 nucleotide sequence: TGTGCCAGCTTGAGGCGGGAGGGCCGGGCAGATACGCAGTATTTT. Protein sequence: CASLRREGRADTQYF.